This T cell receptor beta chain is from a study of regulatory T cells in long-lasting Graves disease. Study in general: Antithyroid drugs had been taken under 3 months by newly diagnosed Graves' patients.

There are many counts of this clonotype. Its antigen is unidentified. Researchers made TCR beta libraries by using iRepertoire HTBI primers and running Arm-PCR on CDR3 regions. TCRdb itself ran the multiplex PCR reads through MiXCR, one entry per CDR3 protein. The data hold 530,000 or so distinct CDR3 sequences, with roughly 14% observed a single time. Documented time point: newly diagnosed GD, antithyroid drugs for less than 3 months. The TCR library was prepared using RNA isolated from PBMCs. General study results and limits: It was possible that the small sample size reduced accuracy.

This CDR3 region has 14 residues. V dropped 1 base and J dropped 3 bases, with 10 bases sitting between them. These data also featured in a second study, about T cells in Graves' hyperthyroidism and ophthalmopathy. This second study notes: A median 6.5 months before onset, the model predicted ophthalmopathy.

The chain recombines TRBV12-3 or TRBV12-4 with TRBJ2-7; D is uncertain. This sequence was found in a man under 40 with Graves disease. The sample in question was peripheral blood mononuclear cells (PBMCs), obtained at new diagnosis, from a patient treated with antithyroid drugs. The CDR3 region is CASSLEVVNYEQYF. In nucleotides, the CDR3 is TGTGCCAGCAGTTTAGAGGTGGTCAACTACGAGCAGTACTTC.